This T cell receptor (beta chain) came from a study of T cells in Graves' hyperthyroidism and ophthalmopathy. The CDR3 spans 15 residues. Germline V gene data show CDR1 as SGHNT and CDR2 as YENEEA. V was clipped by 4 bases and J by 2 bases; unmatched bases: 5. It was RNA transcripts that yielded the amplified TCR beta CDR3 regions. First-round RT-PCR with HTBI primers amplified the TCR CDR3 region. MiXCR, applied by TCRdb to the multiplex PCR reads, yields one record per CDR3 protein. The sample yields some 570,000 distinct CDR3 sequences, approximately 15% seen once. This clonotype has at least ten counts.

Sequencing used blood. This sequence was found in a woman under 30 with Graves' ophthalmopathy. This chain connects TRBV11-3 to TRBJ2-7; 10 nucleotides agree with TRBD1. CDR3 DNA: TGTGCCAGCAGCTCTTGGGACAGGGGTACCTACGAGCAGTACTTC. This encodes CASSSWDRGTYEQYF.